This T cell receptor (beta chain) was found in a study of cytomegalovirus exposure and HLA in healthy donors. PCR amplification relied on 60 Vbeta primers (plus 13 Jbeta primers). Only in-frame clones appear in the TCRdb table, and some are missing; sequencing was by immunoSEQ multiplex PCR. The repertoire includes 65,000 to 100,000 clones, about 79% of them detected once, and roughly 6% sits in the top ten. V lost 4 bases and J lost 5, with 18 bases in between. CDR3 length equals 15 residues. Germline loops: CDR1 MNHEY, CDR2 SMNVEV (reference sequence). Of note for this clone: Its antigen is unidentified.

The study's findings and limits: In vitro testing confirmed a few CMV-associated chains as specific for CMV antigens.

This chain uses TRBV27 with TRBJ2-7; tentatively, D is TRBD2 (6 bases). The clonotype was recovered from a female donor in good health and CMV-seronegative. Sequenced input: PBMCs. The CDR3 here is CASSSRLGGKDEQYF. CDR3 nucleotide sequence: TGTGCCAGCAGTTCCCGACTTGGGGGGAAGGACGAGCAGTACTTC.